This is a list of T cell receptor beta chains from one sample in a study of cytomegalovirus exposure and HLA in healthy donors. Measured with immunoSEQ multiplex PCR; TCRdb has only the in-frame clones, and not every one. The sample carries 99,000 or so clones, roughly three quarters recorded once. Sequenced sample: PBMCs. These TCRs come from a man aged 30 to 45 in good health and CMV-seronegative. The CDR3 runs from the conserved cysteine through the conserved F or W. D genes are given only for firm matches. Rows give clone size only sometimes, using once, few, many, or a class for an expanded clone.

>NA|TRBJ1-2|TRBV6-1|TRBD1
TGTGCCAGCAGGGGACAGATCAACTATGGCTACACCTTC
CASRGQINYGYTF
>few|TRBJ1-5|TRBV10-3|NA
TGTGCCATCAGTGAGGGCGGGTCGGGCAATCAGCCCCAGCATTTT
CAISEGGSGNQPQHF
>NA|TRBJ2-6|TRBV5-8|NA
TGTGCCAGCAGCTTGACACGCTCTGGGGCCAACGTCCTGACTTTC
CASSLTRSGANVLTF
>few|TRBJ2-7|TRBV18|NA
TGTGCCAGCTCACCAGGGGCCAACATGCTGCACGAGCAGTACTTC
CASSPGANMLHEQYF
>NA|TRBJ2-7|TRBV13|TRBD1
TGTGCCAGCAGCTTAAGGGGACAGGATACGTACGAGCAGTACTTC
CASSLRGQDTYEQYF
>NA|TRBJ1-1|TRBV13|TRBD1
TGTGCCAGCAGCCAGGGACAGCGGAACACTGAAGCTTTCTTT
CASSQGQRNTEAFF
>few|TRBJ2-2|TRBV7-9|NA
TGTGCCAGCAGCCCCCATGGACAGAGAACCGGGGAGCTGTTTTTT
CASSPHGQRTGELFF
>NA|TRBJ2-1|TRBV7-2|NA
TGTGCCAGCAGCTTACTGAGCTCCTACAATGAGCAGTTCTTC
CASSLLSSYNEQFF
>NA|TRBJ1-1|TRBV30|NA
TGTGCCTGGAGTGTACCTAGGGTGGACGGACTCGAAGCTTTCTTT
CAWSVPRVDGLEAFF
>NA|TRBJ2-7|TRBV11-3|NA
TGTGCCAGCAGCCAGACCGGGGACTGGGACGAGCAGTACTTC
CASSQTGDWDEQYF
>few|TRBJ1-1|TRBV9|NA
TGTGCCAGCTCGACAGCGAACACTGAAGCTTTCTTT
CASSTANTEAFF